This TCR beta chain appears in the sequencing data of a study of cytomegalovirus exposure and HLA in healthy donors. Overall study findings and caveats: Later analysis suggested most CMV-associated TCR beta chains were HLA-restricted.

This clone was observed a handful of times. Its cognate antigen is unknown. PCR was performed using 60 Vbeta and 13 Jbeta primers. Repertoires were generated with immunoSEQ multiplex PCR, while TCRdb's copy carries only in-frame clones and drops some. This sample yields around 150,000 clones, of which 66% are seen a single time; over 1.5% belongs to the top ten. The source is a human donor in good health. The sample taken for sequencing was PBMCs.

The CDR3 DNA reads TGTGCCAGTAGTATAGGAACAGCCGAAAATGAAAAACTGTTTTTT. It specifies CASSIGTAENEKLFF. This chain uses TRBV19 with TRBJ1-4; D remains unclear. Germline V gene sequence: CDR1 LNHDA, CDR2 SQIVND (reference sequence). The CDR3 runs to 15 residues. Trimming shortened V by 1 base and J by 5 bases, and 11 bases separated the two germline ends.